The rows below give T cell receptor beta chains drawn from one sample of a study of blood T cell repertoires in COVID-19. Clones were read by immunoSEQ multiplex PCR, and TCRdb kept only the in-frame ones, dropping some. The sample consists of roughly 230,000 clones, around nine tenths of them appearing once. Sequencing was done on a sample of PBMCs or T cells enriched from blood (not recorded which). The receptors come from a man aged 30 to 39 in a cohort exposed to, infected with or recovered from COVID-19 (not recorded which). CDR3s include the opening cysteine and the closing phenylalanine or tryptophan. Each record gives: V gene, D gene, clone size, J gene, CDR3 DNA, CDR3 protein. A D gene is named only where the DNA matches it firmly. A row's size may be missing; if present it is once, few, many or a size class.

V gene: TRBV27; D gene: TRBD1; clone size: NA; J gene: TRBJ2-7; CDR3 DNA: TGTGCCAGCAGTTCCGGACAGGGGTTATACGAGCAGTACTTC; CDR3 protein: CASSSGQGLYEQYF
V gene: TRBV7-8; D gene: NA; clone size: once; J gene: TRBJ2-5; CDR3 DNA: TGTGCCAGCAGCTCCCCCTCTAGCGAACCGTGGGAAGAGACCCAGTACTTC; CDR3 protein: CASSSPSSEPWEETQYF
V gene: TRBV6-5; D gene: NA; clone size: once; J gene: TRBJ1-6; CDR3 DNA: TGTGCCAGCAGTTACTCGAGTCTAAATAATTCACCCCTCCACTTT; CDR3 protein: CASSYSSLNNSPLHF
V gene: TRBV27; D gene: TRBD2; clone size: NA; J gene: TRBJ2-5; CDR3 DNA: TGTGCCAGCAGTTTAGGGAGGGTGGATGAGACCCAGTACTTC; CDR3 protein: CASSLGRVDETQYF
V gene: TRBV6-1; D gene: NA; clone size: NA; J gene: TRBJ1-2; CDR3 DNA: TGTGCCAGCAGTGAACAGCCGGGATCCCATGGCTACACCTTC; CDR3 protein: CASSEQPGSHGYTF
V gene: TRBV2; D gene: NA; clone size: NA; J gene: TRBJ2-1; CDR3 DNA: TGTGCCAGCAGTAACCTATTCTCATTGGTTAATGAGCAGTTCTTC; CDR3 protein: CASSNLFSLVNEQFF
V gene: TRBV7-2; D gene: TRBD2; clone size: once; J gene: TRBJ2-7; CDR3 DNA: TGTGCCAGCAGCTTATCCCTAGCGGGAGGTGGGTACGAGCAGTACTTC; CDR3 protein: CASSLSLAGGGYEQYF
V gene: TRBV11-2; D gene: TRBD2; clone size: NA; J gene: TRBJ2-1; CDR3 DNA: TGTGCCAGCAGTCCTAGCGGGAGCTCCTACAATGAGCAGTTCTTC; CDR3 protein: CASSPSGSSYNEQFF
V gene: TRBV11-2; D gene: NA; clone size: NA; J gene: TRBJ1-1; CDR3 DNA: TGTGCCAGCAGCCAAATCGCCCCGAGGAACACTGAAGCTTTCTTT; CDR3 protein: CASSQIAPRNTEAFF
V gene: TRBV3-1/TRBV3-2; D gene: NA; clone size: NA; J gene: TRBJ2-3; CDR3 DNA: TGTGCCAGCAGCCAAGGGGTAGCGGCTAGCACAGATACGCAGTATTTT; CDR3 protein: CASSQGVAASTDTQYF
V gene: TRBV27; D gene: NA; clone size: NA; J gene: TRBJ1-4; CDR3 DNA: TGTGCCAGCGGCGCCACACGGGGTCAGGAAAAACTGTTTTTT; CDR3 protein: CASGATRGQEKLFF
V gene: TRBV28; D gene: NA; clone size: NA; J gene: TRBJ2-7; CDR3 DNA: TGTGCCAGCAGTTTCAGGGTAATACCCTACGAGCAGTACTTC; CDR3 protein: CASSFRVIPYEQYF
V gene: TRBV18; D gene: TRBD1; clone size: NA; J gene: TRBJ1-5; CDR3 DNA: TGTGCCAGCTCCCCAGGTGGGACAGGGGGTCAGCCCCAGCATTTT; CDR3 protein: CASSPGGTGGQPQHF
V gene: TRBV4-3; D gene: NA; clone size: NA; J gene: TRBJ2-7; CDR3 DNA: TGCGCCAGCAGCCAAGATCCGGACTGGGATACCTACGAGCAGTACTTC; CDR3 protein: CASSQDPDWDTYEQYF
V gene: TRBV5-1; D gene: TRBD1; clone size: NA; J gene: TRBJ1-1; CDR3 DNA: TGCGCCAGCAGCTTGCAGGGGGCAGCACGCCCGTTGATAAACACTGAAGCTTTCTTT; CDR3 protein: CASSLQGAARPLINTEAFF
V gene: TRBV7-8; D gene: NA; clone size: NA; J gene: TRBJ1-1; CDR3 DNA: TGTGCCAGCAGCTTACCCCCTCTTACGGGTAGATCTGAAGCTTTCTTT; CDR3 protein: CASSLPPLTGRSEAFF
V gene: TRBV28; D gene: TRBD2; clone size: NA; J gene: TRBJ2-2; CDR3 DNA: TGTGCCAGCGGACTAGCGGGAGTGGGTATGGATGCGAACACCGGGGAGCTGTTTTTT; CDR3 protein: CASGLAGVGMDANTGELFF
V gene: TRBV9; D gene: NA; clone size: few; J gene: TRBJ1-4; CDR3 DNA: TGTGCCAGCAGCGTAGGAGGTGGAGTTCGTAATGAAAAACTGTTTTTT; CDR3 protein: CASSVGGGVRNEKLFF
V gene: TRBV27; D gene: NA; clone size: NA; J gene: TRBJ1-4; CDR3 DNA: TGTGCCAGCAGTCTCGATAGAAGGGGCGGTGAAAAACTGTTTTTT; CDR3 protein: CASSLDRRGGEKLFF
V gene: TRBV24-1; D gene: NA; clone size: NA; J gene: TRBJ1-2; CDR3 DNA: TGTGCCACCAGTGATTCTGCTTTGACAGGCAAGAGAGAGGGCTACACCTTC; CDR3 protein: CATSDSALTGKREGYTF
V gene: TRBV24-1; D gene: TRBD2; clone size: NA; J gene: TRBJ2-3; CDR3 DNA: TGTGCCACCAGTGAACCCGGGACTAGCAAACGCACAGATACGCAGTATTTT; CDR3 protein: CATSEPGTSKRTDTQYF
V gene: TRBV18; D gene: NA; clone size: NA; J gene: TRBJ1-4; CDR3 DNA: TGTGCCAGCTCACCGGACATATCTAATGAAAAACTGTTTTTT; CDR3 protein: CASSPDISNEKLFF
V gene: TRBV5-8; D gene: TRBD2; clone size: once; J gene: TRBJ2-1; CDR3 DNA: TGTGCCAGCAGACGTGGTGCTAGCGGGTATTACAATGAGCAGTTCTTC; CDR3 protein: CASRRGASGYYNEQFF
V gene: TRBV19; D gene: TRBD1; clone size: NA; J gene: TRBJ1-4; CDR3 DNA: TGTGCCAGTAGGAGACAGGGGGGAAATGAAAAACTGTTTTTT; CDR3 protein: CASRRQGGNEKLFF
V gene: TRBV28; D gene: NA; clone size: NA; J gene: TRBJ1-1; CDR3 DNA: TGTGCCAGCAGTCCCTCCGACAGGCCGGGCGTAGGAGCTTTCTTT; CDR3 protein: CASSPSDRPGVGAFF
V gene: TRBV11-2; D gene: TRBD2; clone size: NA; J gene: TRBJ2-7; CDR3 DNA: TGTGCCAGCAGCAAAGGGCGTCCTAGCGGTAGGTACGAGCAGTACTTC; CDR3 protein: CASSKGRPSGRYEQYF
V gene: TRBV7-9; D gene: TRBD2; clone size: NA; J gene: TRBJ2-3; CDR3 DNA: TGTGCCAGCACCTCCTCTAGCGGGAGGGCCTCGGGAGATACGCAGTATTTT; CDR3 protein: CASTSSSGRASGDTQYF
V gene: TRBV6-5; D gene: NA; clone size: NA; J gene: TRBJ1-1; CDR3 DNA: TGTGCCAGCATTAGGACTGGGAACACTGAAGCTTTCTTT; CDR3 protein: CASIRTGNTEAFF
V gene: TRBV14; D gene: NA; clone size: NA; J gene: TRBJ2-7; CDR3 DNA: TGTGCCAGCAGCCCCACAGGGCCCCTCTACGAGCAGTACTTC; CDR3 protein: CASSPTGPLYEQYF
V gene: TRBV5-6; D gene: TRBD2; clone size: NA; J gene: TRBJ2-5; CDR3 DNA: TGTGCCAGCAGCTTGGCCCCTAGCGGGAGACCAGAGACCCAGTACTTC; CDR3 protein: CASSLAPSGRPETQYF
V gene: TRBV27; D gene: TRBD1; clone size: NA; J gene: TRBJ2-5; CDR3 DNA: TGTGCCAGCAGGGGGGGGACAGGGGCGTTCGAGACCCAGTACTTC; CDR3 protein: CASRGGTGAFETQYF
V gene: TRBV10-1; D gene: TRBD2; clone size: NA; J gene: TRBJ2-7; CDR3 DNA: TGCGCCAGCAGTGAGTCGAGCGGGACCTACGAGCAGTACTTC; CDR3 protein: CASSESSGTYEQYF
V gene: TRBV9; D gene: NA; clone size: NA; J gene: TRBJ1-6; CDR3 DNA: TGTGCCAGCAGCGAAGCAGACAGGCTTAATTCACCCCTCCACTTT; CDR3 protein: CASSEADRLNSPLHF
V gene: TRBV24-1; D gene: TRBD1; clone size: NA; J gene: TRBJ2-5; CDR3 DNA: TGTGCCACCAGTGATTTTACCGCGGACAGGGACCAAGAGACCCAGTACTTC; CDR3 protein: CATSDFTADRDQETQYF
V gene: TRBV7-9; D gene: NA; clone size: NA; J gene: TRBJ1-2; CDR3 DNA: TGTGCCAGCAGATCGGAGGCGGAGTATGGCTACACCTTC; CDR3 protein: CASRSEAEYGYTF
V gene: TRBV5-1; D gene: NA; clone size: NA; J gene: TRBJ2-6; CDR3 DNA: TGCGCCAGCAGCTCAGGAGCCAACGTCCTGACTTTC; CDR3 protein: CASSSGANVLTF
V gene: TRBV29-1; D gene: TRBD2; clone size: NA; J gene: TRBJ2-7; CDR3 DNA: TGCAGCGTTCGGACTAGCCACTCCTACGAGCAGTACTTC; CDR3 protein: CSVRTSHSYEQYF
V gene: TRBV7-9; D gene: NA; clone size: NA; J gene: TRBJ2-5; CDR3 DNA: TGTGCCAGCAGCTTATCCTTAGGGAGGACGGAGACCCAGTACTTC; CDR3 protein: CASSLSLGRTETQYF
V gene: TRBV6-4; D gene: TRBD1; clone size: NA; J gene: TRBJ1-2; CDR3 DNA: TGTGCCAGCAGTACCACAGGGGGCAATGGCTACACCTTC; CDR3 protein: CASSTTGGNGYTF
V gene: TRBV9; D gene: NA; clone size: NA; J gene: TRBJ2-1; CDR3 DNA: TGTGCCAGCAGCGTAGACACTGGTCGGGACAATGAGCAGTTCTTC; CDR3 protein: CASSVDTGRDNEQFF
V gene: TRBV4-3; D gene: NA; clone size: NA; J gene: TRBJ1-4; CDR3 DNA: TGCGCCAGCAGCCAAGATCCGGAAGGGGTTAGGGAAAAACTGTTTTTT; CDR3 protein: CASSQDPEGVREKLFF